At least ten counts were recorded for the clone carrying this T cell receptor (beta chain). TCRdb itself ran the 5' RACE reads through MiXCR, one entry per CDR3 protein. Of around 240,000 distinct CDR3 sequences in the sample, about 10% were seen once. This sample was included in a study of identical twins. Unmatched junction bases numbered 7, after V lost 10 bases and J lost 0 bases. The CDR3 length is 14 residues. The receptor was derived from a man between 45 and 60 years old in good health. The rearrangement links TRBV12-3 or TRBV12-4 to TRBJ2-7, with 9 nucleotides matching TRBD2. The sequencing input was memory T cells sorted from blood. The DNA for the CDR3 is TGTGCCACCCAGCGGGGGGAAAGCTCCTACGAGCAGTACTTC. Protein product: CATQRGESSYEQYF.